These T cell receptor beta chains were read from a single sample in a study of T cell responses to AZD1222 COVID-19 vaccine. The repertoire was sequenced with immunoSEQ multiplex PCR; TCRdb's copy has only in-frame clones and lacks some. The table records 120,000 or so clones, 90% of them present only once. The sequenced sample was peripheral blood, obtained on day 0 of AZD1222 vaccination. Source of these receptors: an adult in good health. The CDR3 runs from the conserved cysteine through the conserved F or W. A D gene is named only where the DNA matches it firmly. Part of the rows lack a size; the others show once, few, many or a class for expanded clones.

d_gene: TRBD1; j_gene: TRBJ2-7; abundance: NA; v_gene: TRBV4-1; CDR3nt: TGCGCCAGCAGCCCGGGACAGTACGAGCAGTACTTC; CDR3aa: CASSPGQYEQYF
d_gene: TRBD1; j_gene: TRBJ2-1; abundance: NA; v_gene: TRBV5-1; CDR3nt: TGCGCCAGCAGCCTGGGACAGAGCTCCTACAATGAGCAGTTCTTC; CDR3aa: CASSLGQSSYNEQFF
d_gene: NA; j_gene: TRBJ1-4; abundance: few; v_gene: TRBV28; CDR3nt: TGTGCCAGCAGTTTAGGGGGGAAGGGTGAAAAACTGTTTTTT; CDR3aa: CASSLGGKGEKLFF
d_gene: NA; j_gene: TRBJ1-1; abundance: NA; v_gene: TRBV25-1; CDR3nt: TGTGCCAGCAGTGACGGGAGCAGGAGGACTGAAGCTTTCTTT; CDR3aa: CASSDGSRRTEAFF
d_gene: NA; j_gene: TRBJ1-2; abundance: NA; v_gene: TRBV14; CDR3nt: TGTGCCAGCAGCCAAGATCTGAACTATGGCTACACCTTC; CDR3aa: CASSQDLNYGYTF
d_gene: TRBD1; j_gene: TRBJ1-5; abundance: NA; v_gene: TRBV7-8; CDR3nt: TGTGCCAGCAGCTTCACCGGGTGGGACAGACCCAATCAGCCCCAGCATTTT; CDR3aa: CASSFTGWDRPNQPQHF
d_gene: TRBD1; j_gene: TRBJ1-4; abundance: NA; v_gene: TRBV28; CDR3nt: TGTGCCAGCAGTTCGACAGGGAGGGATGAAAAACTGTTTTTT; CDR3aa: CASSSTGRDEKLFF
d_gene: NA; j_gene: TRBJ1-3; abundance: NA; v_gene: TRBV9; CDR3nt: TGTGCCAGCAGTACTCCAGGGAACCCGAGCTCTGGAAACACCATATATTTT; CDR3aa: CASSTPGNPSSGNTIYF
d_gene: TRBD1; j_gene: TRBJ1-4; abundance: NA; v_gene: TRBV6-5; CDR3nt: TGTGCCAGCACCCGGACAGGGACTAATGAAAAACTGTTTTTT; CDR3aa: CASTRTGTNEKLFF
d_gene: TRBD1; j_gene: TRBJ2-2; abundance: NA; v_gene: TRBV6-1; CDR3nt: TGTGCCAGCAGTGTCTTTGTGGGACAGGGGGCCGTCGGGGAGCTGTTTTTT; CDR3aa: CASSVFVGQGAVGELFF
d_gene: NA; j_gene: TRBJ1-1; abundance: NA; v_gene: TRBV29-1; CDR3nt: TGCAGCGTTGAAGGCGCAGCTGAAGCTTTCTTT; CDR3aa: CSVEGAAEAFF